This T cell receptor (beta chain) is drawn from a study of cytomegalovirus exposure and HLA in healthy donors. For the study at large: There were 100 million to 130 million unique TCR beta sequences, drawn from about 179 million T cells, in an earlier analysis. Study-wide points: Researchers reported in a later analysis that common viral pathogens appeared linked to several top clusters.

Researchers ran the PCR with 60 Vbeta and 13 Jbeta primers. As processed by the authors: Among the unique TCR beta chains that a later analysis counted, about 86 million in all, roughly 11 million were shared. Assay used: immunoSEQ multiplex PCR; TCRdb lists only in-frame clones, some missing. V and J calls plus clone size are reproduced from that table; the DNA served to infer D and trimming. This sample has about 150,000 clones, with around 79% found just once. Only one count was recorded for this clone. The antigen remains unidentified. Looked up from germline, CDR1 is MDHEN and CDR2 is SYDVKM. V lost 7 bases and J 4 bases, leaving 14 bases between the germline ends. This CDR3 spans 14 amino acids.

The receptor's source is a man aged 25 to 40 in good health and CMV-seropositive. The source material was PBMCs. The chain has TRBV28 and TRBJ1-5; the D is unclear. The CDR3 DNA reads TGTGCCAGCACCGTAGACACCACAAATCAGCCCCAGCATTTT. Encoded protein: CASTVDTTNQPQHF. Together with reference TRBV28 and TRBJ1-5, the CDR3 gives the full variable domain: DVKVTQSSRYLVKRTGEKVFLECVQDMDHENMFWYRQDPGLGLRLIYFSYDVKMKEKGDIPEGYSVSREKKERFSLILESASTNQTSMYLCASTVDTTNQPQHFGDGTRLSIL.